Listed below are T cell receptor beta chains from one sample, sequenced in a study of cytomegalovirus exposure and HLA in healthy donors. Produced via immunoSEQ multiplex PCR; TCRdb's table is partial and in-frame only. The listing records approximately 120,000 clones. What was sequenced was PBMCs. The receptors shown here come from a man aged 35 to 55 in good health and CMV-seronegative. CDR3s include the opening cysteine and the closing phenylalanine or tryptophan. A D gene is named only where the DNA matches it firmly.

J | V | D | CDR3 | DNA
TRBJ2-1 | TRBV7-2 | - | CASSFNGVVSEQFF | TGTGCCAGCAGCTTTAACGGGGTTGTCAGTGAGCAGTTCTTC
TRBJ2-5 | TRBV2 | - | CASGHKETQYF | TGTGCCAGCGGCCATAAGGAGACCCAGTACTTC
TRBJ2-7 | TRBV6-5 | TRBD1 | CASLDRGSIEQYF | TGTGCCAGCTTAGACAGGGGGTCTATCGAGCAGTACTTC
TRBJ2-3 | TRBV5-1 | - | CASSLIVGTDTQYF | TGCGCCAGCAGCTTAATAGTGGGCACAGATACGCAGTATTTT
TRBJ2-7 | TRBV5-1 | TRBD1 | CASSLGTGRYYEQYF | TGCGCCAGCAGCTTGGGGACAGGCCGTTACTACGAGCAGTACTTC
TRBJ2-7 | TRBV5-4 | - | CASSLARSSYEQYF | TGTGCCAGCAGCTTGGCTAGGAGCTCCTACGAGCAGTACTTC
TRBJ2-1 | TRBV19 | TRBD2 | CASRGGGYNEQFF | TGTGCCAGTAGGGGCGGGGGCTACAATGAGCAGTTCTTC
TRBJ2-3 | TRBV10-3 | - | CAISGADTQYF | TGTGCCATCAGTGGAGCAGATACGCAGTATTTT
TRBJ1-1 | TRBV11-2 | TRBD1 | CASSLAGNGQGGGAFF | TGTGCCAGCAGCTTAGCCGGTAACGGACAGGGAGGTGGAGCTTTCTTT
TRBJ1-1 | TRBV5-6 | - | CASSFRDWDTEAFF | TGTGCCAGCAGCTTCCGGGACTGGGACACTGAAGCTTTCTTT
TRBJ2-7 | TRBV2 | - | CASLLNSYEQYF | TGTGCCAGTTTATTAAATTCGTACGAGCAGTACTTC
TRBJ2-7 | TRBV5-6 | - | CASSLAQSKVSYEQYF | TGTGCCAGCAGCTTGGCACAGAGTAAGGTCTCCTACGAGCAGTACTTC
TRBJ2-3 | TRBV7-2 | TRBD2 | CASRSLAGQSDTQYF | TGTGCCAGCAGATCCCTAGCGGGACAATCAGATACGCAGTATTTT
TRBJ2-7 | TRBV11-3 | - | CASSLDPGQSYEQYF | TGTGCCAGCAGCCTCGACCCCGGACAGTCCTACGAGCAGTACTTC
TRBJ1-1 | TRBV28 | - | CASSLIGDYTEAFF | TGTGCCAGCAGTTTAATAGGGGACTACACTGAAGCTTTCTTT
TRBJ1-5 | TRBV27 | TRBD1 | CASSRDSYSNQPQHF | TGTGCCAGCAGTCGGGACAGTTATAGCAATCAGCCCCAGCATTTT
TRBJ1-4 | TRBV13 | - | CASSYRLTNEKLFF | TGTGCCAGCAGCTACAGGTTAACTAATGAAAAACTGTTTTTT
TRBJ1-4 | TRBV30 | - | CAWTQGYGEKLFF | TGTGCCTGGACCCAGGGGTATGGTGAAAAACTGTTTTTT